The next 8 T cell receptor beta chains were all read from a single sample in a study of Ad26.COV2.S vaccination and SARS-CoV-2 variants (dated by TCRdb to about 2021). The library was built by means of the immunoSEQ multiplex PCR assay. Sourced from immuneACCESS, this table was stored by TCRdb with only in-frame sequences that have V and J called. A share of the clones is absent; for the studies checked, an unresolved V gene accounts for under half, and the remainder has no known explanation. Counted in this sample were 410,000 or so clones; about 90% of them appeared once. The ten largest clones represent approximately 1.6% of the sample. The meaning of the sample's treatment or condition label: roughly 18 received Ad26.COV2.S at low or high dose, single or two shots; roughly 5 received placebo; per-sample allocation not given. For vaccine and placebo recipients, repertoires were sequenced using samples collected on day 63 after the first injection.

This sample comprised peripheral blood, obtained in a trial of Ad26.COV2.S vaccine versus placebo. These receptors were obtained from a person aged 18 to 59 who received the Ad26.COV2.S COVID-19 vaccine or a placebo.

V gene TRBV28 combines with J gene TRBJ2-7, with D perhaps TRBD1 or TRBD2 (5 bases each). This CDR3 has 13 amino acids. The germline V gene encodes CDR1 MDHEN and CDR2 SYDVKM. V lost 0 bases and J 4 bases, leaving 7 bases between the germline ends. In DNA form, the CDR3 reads TGTGCCAGCAGTTTATGGAGGGGTTACGAGCAGTACTTC. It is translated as CASSLWRGYEQYF.

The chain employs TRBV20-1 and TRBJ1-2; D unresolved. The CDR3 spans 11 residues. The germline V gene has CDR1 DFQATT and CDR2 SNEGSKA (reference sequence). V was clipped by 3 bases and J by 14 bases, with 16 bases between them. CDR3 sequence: CSARTTSGKTF. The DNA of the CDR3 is TGCAGTGCTAGGACTACCTCAGGAAAAACCTTC.

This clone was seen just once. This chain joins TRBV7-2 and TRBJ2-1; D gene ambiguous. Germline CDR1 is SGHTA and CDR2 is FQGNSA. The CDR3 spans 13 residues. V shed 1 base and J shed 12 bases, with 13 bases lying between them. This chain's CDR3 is CASSLDASEGQFF. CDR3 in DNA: TGTGCCAGCAGCTTAGACGCGTCCGAAGGGCAGTTCTTC.

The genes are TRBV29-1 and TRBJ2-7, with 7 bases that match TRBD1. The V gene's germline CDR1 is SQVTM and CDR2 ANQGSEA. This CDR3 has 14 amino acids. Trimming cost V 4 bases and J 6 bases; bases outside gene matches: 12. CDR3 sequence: CSVAPGQYSLEQYF. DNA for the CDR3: TGCAGCGTTGCTCCGGGACAGTATTCGCTCGAGCAGTACTTC.

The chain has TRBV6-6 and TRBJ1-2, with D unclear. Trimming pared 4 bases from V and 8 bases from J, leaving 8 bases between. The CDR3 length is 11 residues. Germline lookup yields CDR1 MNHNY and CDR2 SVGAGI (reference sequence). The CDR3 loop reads CASSFAEGYTF. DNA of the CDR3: TGTGCCAGCAGTTTTGCCGAGGGCTACACCTTC.

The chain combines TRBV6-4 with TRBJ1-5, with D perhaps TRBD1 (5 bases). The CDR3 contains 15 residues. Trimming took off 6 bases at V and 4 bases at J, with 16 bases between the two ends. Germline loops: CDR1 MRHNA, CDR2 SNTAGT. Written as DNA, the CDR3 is TGTGCCAGCAGGGCCGGGACCTCTTTAAATCAGCCCCAGCATTTT. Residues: CASRAGTSLNQPQHF.

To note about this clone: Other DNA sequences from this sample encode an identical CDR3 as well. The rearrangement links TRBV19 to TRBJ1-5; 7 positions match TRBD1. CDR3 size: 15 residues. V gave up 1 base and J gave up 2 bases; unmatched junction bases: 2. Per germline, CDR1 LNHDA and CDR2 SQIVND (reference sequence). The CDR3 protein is CASSIGTGGNQPQHF. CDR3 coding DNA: TGTGCCAGTAGTATAGGGACAGGTGGCAATCAGCCCCAGCATTTT. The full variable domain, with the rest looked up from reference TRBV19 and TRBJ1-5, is DGGITQSPKYLFRKEGQNVTLSCEQNLNHDAMYWYRQDPGQGLRLIYYSQIVNDFQKGDIAEGYSVSREKKESFPLTVTSAQKNPTAFYLCASSIGTGGNQPQHFGDGTRLSIL.

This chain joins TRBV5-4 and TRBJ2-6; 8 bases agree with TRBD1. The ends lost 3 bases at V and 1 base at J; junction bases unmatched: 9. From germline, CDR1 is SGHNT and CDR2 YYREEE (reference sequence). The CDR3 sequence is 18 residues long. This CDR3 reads CASSSPDRGRSGANVLTF. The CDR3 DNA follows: TGTGCCAGCAGCTCGCCCGACAGGGGTCGGTCTGGGGCCAACGTCCTGACTTTC.